This note documents a single T cell receptor beta chain sequence. Its antigen is unknown. Germline V gene data show CDR1 as MNHNY and CDR2 as SVGAGI (reference sequence). The CDR3 extends over 14 amino acids. V lost 3 bases and J lost 7; bases outside the gene matches: 8. After expansion with viral peptide pools in the ViraFEST assay, antigen-specific CD4+ T cells were sequenced. Scientists isolated CD4+ T cells after an approximately 9-day culture period ended. Either the mRNA-1273 or the BNT162b2 vaccine was given to participants as two doses. Data came from immunoSEQ multiplex PCR; TCRdb stores just in-frame clones and leaves some out. Of some 68,000 clones listed, 75% to 85% are singletons. This sample is part of a study of vaccination effects on CD4 cells after COVID-19.

The source was CD4+ T cells from PBMCs cultured with HCoV-229E spike peptides, collected after COVID-19 vaccination. The origin of this receptor is a human donor who received a COVID-19 vaccine. This chain uses TRBV6-6 with TRBJ1-2; 7 positions match TRBD1. The CDR3: CASSYKGQSGGYTF. Here the CDR3 DNA reads TGTGCCAGCAGTTATAAGGGACAGTCAGGTGGCTACACCTTC.